This T cell receptor beta chain was recovered during a study of OX40 agonist ivuxolimab in advanced cancers. The wider study: Age averaged about 62 years (range roughly 20 to 90), and about 86% were male. People who had prior anti-PD-1, anti-PD-L1 or anti-CTLA-4 therapy could take part, and under 45% had some.

TCRdb's table, derived via immunoSEQ multiplex PCR, lists solely in-frame clones and lacks some. The data show about 53,000 clones, 80% to 90% seen once. Study-wide points: Compared with CD4+, CD8+ T cells on average had more expanded clones.

The CDR3 consists of 14 residues. The V and J ends lost 6 bases and 2 bases, in that order; junction bases with no gene match: 7. Germline values: CDR1 KGHSH, CDR2 LQKENI. Of note for this clone: Its antigen remains unknown.

The source was CD4+ or CD8+ T cells sorted from blood, collected in a trial of the OX40 agonist ivuxolimab. The chain links TRBV18 to TRBJ2-7; the match to TRBD1 covers 7 bases. The source of this sequence is an adult with an advanced solid tumor such as melanoma, head and neck, liver or kidney cancer. For the CDR3, the DNA is TGTGCCAGCTCGCCCGGACAGGCGCCCTACGAGCAGTACTTC. Its protein product is CASSPGQAPYEQYF.